This T cell receptor beta chain was recorded in a study of blood T cell repertoires in COVID-19. The wider study: Spain, Italy and the United States supplied samples that represented acute and convalescent COVID-19. T cells, B-cell-depleted T cells, or PBMCs provided the cDNA or gDNA that served as material.

In the source study's methods: Estimation of nucleated cell counts relied on the amplification of reference gene primers. TCRdb's copy holds only in-frame clones and misses some; the assay was immunoSEQ multiplex PCR. The DNA gave D and trimming, while V, J and clone size come from that table. The sample lists 90,000 to 120,000 clones; 70% to 90% were seen once. The CDR3 is made up of 13 amino acids. From germline, CDR1 is SGHTA and CDR2 FQGTGA. Trimming removed 1 base from V and 7 bases from J; junction bases left unmatched: 0. The sequenced material came from peripheral blood. The TCR was taken from a human donor in a cohort sampled during active COVID-19. This rearrangement joins TRBV7-3 to TRBJ1-4; TRBD1 aligns across 7 bases. This chain's CDR3 is CASSLNRGEKLFF. Written as DNA, the CDR3 is TGTGCCAGCAGCTTAAACAGGGGTGAAAAACTGTTTTTT.